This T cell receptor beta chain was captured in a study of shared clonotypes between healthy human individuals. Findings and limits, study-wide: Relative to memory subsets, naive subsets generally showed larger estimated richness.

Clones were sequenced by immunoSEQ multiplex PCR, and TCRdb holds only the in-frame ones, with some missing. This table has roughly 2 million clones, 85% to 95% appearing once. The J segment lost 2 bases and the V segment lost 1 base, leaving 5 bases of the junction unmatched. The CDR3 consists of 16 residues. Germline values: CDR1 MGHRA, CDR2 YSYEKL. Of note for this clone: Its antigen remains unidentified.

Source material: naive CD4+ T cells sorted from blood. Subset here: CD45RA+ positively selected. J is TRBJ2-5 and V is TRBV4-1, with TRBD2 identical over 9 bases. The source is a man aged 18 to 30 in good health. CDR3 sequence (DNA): TGCGCCAGCAGCCAAGGAAGGACTAGCGAGCAAGAGACCCAGTACTTC. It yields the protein CASSQGRTSEQETQYF.